A selection of T cell receptor beta chains follows, all from one sample in a study of cytomegalovirus exposure and HLA in healthy donors. The repertoire was sequenced with immunoSEQ multiplex PCR; TCRdb's copy has only in-frame clones and lacks some. The repertoire holds some 65,000 clones, with 60% to 65% as singletons. Sequenced input: PBMCs. The receptors stem from a man under 40 in good health and CMV-seronegative. Each CDR3 is given with its conserved first and last residue. A D gene is named only where the DNA matches it firmly. Some rows have no size entry. The others give once, few or many, or a class for an expanded clone.

J: TRBJ1-4
V: TRBV14
size: few
D: NA
CDR3: CASSLEGVREKLFF
DNA: TGTGCCAGTAGCCTGGAAGGGGTTAGGGAAAAACTGTTTTTT

J: TRBJ2-1
V: TRBV4-1
size: NA
D: NA
CDR3: CASSQERHNEQFF
DNA: TGCGCCAGCAGCCAAGAGCGGCACAATGAGCAGTTCTTC

J: TRBJ2-7
V: TRBV7-2
size: NA
D: NA
CDR3: CASSLGGRGSYEQYF
DNA: TGTGCCAGCAGCTTAGGGGGCAGGGGATCCTACGAGCAGTACTTC

J: TRBJ2-7
V: TRBV4-2
size: NA
D: TRBD1
CDR3: CASSQDIGQGLYEQYF
DNA: TGTGCCAGCAGCCAAGATATCGGACAGGGCCTCTACGAGCAGTACTTC

J: TRBJ1-4
V: TRBV6-5
size: NA
D: TRBD1
CDR3: CASSSPQGAFEKLFF
DNA: TGTGCCAGCAGTTCCCCCCAGGGGGCGTTTGAAAAACTGTTTTTT

J: TRBJ2-7
V: TRBV7-9
size: few
D: NA
CDR3: CASSARLASFYEQYF
DNA: TGTGCCAGCAGCGCCCGGTTGGCTAGCTTTTACGAGCAGTACTTC

J: TRBJ1-2
V: TRBV18
size: NA
D: TRBD1
CDR3: CASSPTDRASGYTF
DNA: TGTGCCAGCTCACCGACTGACAGGGCCTCTGGCTACACCTTC

J: TRBJ1-6
V: TRBV5-6
size: few
D: TRBD1
CDR3: CASSYTGTVYNSPLHF
DNA: TGTGCCAGCAGTTACACCGGGACAGTTTATAATTCACCCCTCCACTTT

J: TRBJ2-3
V: TRBV30
size: NA
D: NA
CDR3: CAWSAAGRTDTQYF
DNA: TGTGCCTGGAGTGCTGCGGGGCGCACAGATACGCAGTATTTT

J: TRBJ2-3
V: TRBV1
size: NA
D: NA
CDR3: CTSSQEAAGGHPDTQYF
DNA: TGCACCAGCAGCCAAGAGGCAGCGGGGGGGCACCCAGATACGCAGTATTTT

J: TRBJ2-5
V: TRBV7-7
size: NA
D: TRBD2
CDR3: CASSLVTSGQETQYF
DNA: TGTGCCAGCAGCTTAGTGACTAGCGGCCAAGAGACCCAGTACTTC

J: TRBJ2-7
V: TRBV5-1
size: NA
D: TRBD2
CDR3: CASSLNGGEPYEQYF
DNA: TGCGCCAGCAGCTTAAACGGGGGGGAACCCTACGAGCAGTACTTC

J: TRBJ2-7
V: TRBV6-5
size: NA
D: TRBD2
CDR3: CASKLAGTSYEQYF
DNA: TGTGCCAGCAAGCTAGCGGGGACGTCCTACGAGCAGTACTTC

J: TRBJ1-1
V: TRBV29-1
size: NA
D: TRBD1
CDR3: CSAVTGMNTEAFF
DNA: TGCAGCGCGGTGACAGGGATGAACACTGAAGCTTTCTTT

J: TRBJ1-1
V: TRBV21-1
size: NA
D: NA
CDR3: CASSKGKTGLTEAFF
DNA: TGTGCCAGCAGCAAAGGTAAAACAGGGCTAACTGAAGCTTTCTTT

J: TRBJ1-6
V: TRBV2
size: few
D: TRBD1
CDR3: CASRKTGNEGSPLHF
DNA: TGTGCCAGCAGAAAGACAGGGAATGAAGGATCACCCCTCCACTTT